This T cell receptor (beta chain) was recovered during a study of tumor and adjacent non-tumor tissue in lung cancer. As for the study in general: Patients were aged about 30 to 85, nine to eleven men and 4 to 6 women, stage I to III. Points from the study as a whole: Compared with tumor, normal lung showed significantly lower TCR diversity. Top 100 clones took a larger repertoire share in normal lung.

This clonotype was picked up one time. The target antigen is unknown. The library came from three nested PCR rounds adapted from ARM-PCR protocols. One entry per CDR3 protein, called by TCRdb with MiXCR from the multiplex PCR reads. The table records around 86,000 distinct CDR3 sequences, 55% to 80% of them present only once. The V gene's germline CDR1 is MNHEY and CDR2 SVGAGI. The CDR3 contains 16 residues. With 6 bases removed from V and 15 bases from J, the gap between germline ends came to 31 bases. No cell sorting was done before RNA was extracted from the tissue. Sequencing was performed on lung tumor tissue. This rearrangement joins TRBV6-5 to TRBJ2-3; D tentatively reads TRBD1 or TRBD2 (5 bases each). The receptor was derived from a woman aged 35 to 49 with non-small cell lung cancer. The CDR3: CASSPPQGAGTDTLYF. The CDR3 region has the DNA TGTGCCAGCAGCCCTCCCCAGGGCGCGGGCACAGATACGCTATATTTT.